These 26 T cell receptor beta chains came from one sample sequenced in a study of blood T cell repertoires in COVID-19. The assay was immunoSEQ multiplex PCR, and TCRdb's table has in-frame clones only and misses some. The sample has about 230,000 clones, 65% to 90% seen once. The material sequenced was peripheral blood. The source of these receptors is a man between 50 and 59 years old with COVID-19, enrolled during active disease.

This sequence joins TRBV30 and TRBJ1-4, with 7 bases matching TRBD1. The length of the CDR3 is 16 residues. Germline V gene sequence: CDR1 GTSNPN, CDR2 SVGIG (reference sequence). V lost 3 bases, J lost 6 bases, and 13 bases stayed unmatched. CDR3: CAWSWGQGGKYEKLFF. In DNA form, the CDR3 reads TGTGCCTGGAGCTGGGGGCAGGGGGGAAAGTATGAAAAACTGTTTTTT.

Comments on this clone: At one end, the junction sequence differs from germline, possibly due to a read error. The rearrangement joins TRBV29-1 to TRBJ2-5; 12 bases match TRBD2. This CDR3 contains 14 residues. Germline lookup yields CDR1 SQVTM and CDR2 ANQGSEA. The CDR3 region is CSVGPSGGEETRYF. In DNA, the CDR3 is TGCAGCGTTGGCCCTAGCGGGGGGGAAGAGACCCGGTACTTC.

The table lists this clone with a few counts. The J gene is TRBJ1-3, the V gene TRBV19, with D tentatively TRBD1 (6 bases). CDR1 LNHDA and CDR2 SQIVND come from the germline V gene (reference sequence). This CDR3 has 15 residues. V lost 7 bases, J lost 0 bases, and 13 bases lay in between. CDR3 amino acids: CASTPLTGSGNTIYF. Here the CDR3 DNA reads TGTGCCAGTACCCCCCTGACAGGCTCTGGAAACACCATATATTTT.

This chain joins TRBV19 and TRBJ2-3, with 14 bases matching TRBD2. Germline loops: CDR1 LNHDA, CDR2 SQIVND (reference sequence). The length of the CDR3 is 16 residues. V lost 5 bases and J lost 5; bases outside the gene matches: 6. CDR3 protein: CASSFGLAGGLDTQYF. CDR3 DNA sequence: TGTGCCAGTAGTTTCGGACTAGCGGGAGGACTAGATACGCAGTATTTT.

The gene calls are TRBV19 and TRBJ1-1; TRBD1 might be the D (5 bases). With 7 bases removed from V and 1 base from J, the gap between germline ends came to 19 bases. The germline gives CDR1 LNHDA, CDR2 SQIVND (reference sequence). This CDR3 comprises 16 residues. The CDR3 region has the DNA TGTGCCAGTATAGGGACCGCCCGGGGGTGGAACACTGAAGCTTTCTTT. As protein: CASIGTARGWNTEAFF.

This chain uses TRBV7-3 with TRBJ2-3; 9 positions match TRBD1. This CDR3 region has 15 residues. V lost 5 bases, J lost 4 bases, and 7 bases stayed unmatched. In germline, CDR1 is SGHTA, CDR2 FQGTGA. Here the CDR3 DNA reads TGTGCCAGCAGCCGCACAGGGGGCGCCTCAGATACGCAGTATTTT. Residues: CASSRTGGASDTQYF.

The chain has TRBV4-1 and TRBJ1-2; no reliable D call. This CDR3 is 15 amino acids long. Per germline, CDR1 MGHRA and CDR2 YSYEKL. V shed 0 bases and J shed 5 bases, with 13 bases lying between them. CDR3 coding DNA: TGCGCCAGCAGCCAAGAATCGCGGAGTCGGTATGGCTACACCTTC. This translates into CASSQESRSRYGYTF.

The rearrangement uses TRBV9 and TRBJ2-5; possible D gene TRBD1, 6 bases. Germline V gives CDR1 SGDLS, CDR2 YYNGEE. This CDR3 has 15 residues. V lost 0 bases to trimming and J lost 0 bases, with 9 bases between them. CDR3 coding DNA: TGTGCCAGCAGCGTAGAACAGGGCCACCAAGAGACCCAGTACTTC. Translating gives CASSVEQGHQETQYF.

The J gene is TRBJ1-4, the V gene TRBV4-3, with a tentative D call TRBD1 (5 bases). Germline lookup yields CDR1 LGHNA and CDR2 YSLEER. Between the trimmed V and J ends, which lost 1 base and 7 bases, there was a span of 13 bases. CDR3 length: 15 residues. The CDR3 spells CASSQGGEEGEKLFF. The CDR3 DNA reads TGCGCCAGCAGCCAAGGGGGGGAGGAAGGTGAAAAACTGTTTTTT.

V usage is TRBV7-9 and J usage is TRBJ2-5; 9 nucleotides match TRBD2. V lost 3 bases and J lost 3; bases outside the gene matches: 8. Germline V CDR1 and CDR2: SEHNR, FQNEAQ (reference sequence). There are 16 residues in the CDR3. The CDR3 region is CASSFRLAEPKETQYF. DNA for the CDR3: TGTGCCAGCAGCTTCAGACTAGCGGAGCCTAAAGAGACCCAGTACTTC.

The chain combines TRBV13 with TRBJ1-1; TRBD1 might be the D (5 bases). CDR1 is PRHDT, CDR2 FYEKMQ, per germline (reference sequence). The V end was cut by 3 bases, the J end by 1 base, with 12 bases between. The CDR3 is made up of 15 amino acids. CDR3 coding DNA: TGTGCCAGCAGCTTCGGCGGCAGGGAGAACACTGAAGCTTTCTTT. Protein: CASSFGGRENTEAFF. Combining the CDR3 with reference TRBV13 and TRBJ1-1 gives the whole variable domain AAGVIQSPRHLIKEKRETATLKCYPIPRHDTVYWYQQGPGQDPQFLISFYEKMQSDKGSIPDRFSAQQFSDYHSELNMSSLELGDSALYFCASSFGGRENTEAFFGQGTRLTVV.

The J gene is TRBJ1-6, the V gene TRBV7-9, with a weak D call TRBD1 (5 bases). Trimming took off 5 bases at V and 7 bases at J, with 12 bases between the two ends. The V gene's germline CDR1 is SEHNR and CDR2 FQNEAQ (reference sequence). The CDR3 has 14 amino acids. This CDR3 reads CASSLPGYNSPLHF. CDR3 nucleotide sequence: TGTGCCAGCAGCCTACCAGGGTACAATTCACCCCTCCACTTT.

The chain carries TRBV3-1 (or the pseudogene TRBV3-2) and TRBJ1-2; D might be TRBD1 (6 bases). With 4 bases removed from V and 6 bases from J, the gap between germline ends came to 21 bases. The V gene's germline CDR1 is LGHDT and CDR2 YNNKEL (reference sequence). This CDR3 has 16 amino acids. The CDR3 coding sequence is TGTGCCAGCAGCCCCCAAAGGGGGACCAGGAGCAATGGCTACACCTTC. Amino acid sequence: CASSPQRGTRSNGYTF.

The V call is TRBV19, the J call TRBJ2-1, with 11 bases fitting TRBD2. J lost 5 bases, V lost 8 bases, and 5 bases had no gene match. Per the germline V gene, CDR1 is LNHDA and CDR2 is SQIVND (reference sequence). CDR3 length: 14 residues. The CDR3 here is CASGGLAANNEQFF. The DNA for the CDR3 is TGTGCCAGTGGGGGACTAGCGGCTAACAATGAGCAGTTCTTC.

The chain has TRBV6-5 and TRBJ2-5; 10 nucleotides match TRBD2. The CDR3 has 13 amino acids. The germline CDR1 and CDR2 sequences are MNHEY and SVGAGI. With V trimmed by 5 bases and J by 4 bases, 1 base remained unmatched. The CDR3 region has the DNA TGTGCCAGCAGTAGGACTAGCGGAGAGACCCAGTACTTC. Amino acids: CASSRTSGETQYF.

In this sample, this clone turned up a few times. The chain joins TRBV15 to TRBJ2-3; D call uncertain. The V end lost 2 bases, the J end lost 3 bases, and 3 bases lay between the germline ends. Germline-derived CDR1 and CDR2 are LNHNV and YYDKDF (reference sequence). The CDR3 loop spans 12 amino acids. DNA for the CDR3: TGTGCCACCAGCAGATCGACAGATACGCAGTATTTT. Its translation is CATSRSTDTQYF.

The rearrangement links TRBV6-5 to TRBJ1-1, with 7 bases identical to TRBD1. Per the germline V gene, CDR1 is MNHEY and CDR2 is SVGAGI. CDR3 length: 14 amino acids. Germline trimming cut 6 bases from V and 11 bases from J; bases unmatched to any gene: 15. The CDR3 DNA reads TGTGCCAGCAGACTCGGACAGGACCTCGTGCAGGCTTTCTTT. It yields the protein CASRLGQDLVQAFF.

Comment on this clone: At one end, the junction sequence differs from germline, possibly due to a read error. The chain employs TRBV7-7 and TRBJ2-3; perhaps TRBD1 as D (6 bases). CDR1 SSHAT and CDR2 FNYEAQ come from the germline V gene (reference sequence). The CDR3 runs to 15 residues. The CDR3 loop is CASSLSDSSTDTQYF. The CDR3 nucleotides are TGTGCTAGCAGCTTATCGGACAGTAGCACAGATACGCAGTATTTT.

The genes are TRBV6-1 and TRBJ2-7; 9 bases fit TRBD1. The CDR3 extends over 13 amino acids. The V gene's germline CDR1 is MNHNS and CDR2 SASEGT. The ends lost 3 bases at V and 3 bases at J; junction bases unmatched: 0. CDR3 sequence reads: CASSEDRGYEQYF. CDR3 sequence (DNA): TGTGCCAGCAGTGAGGACAGGGGCTACGAGCAGTACTTC.

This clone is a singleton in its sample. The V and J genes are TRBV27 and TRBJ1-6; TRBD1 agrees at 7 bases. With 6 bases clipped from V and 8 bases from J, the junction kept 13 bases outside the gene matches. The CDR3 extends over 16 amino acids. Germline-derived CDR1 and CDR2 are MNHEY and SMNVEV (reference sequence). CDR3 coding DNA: TGTGCCAGCAGAGACGACAGGGCCCACATCTATTCACCCCTCCACTTT. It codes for CASRDDRAHIYSPLHF.

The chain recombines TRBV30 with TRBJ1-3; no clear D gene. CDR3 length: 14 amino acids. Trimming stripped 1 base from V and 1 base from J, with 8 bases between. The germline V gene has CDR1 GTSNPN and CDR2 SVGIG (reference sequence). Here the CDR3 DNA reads TGTGCCTGGAGTGGTACGGGATCTGGAAACACCATATATTTT. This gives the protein CAWSGTGSGNTIYF.

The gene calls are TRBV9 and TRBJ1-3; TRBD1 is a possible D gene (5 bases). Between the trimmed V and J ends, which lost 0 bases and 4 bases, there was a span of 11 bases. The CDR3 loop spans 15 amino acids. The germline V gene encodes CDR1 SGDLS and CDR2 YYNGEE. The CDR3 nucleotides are TGTGCCAGCAGCGTAGAGGCAGGGTACGGAAACACCATATATTTT. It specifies CASSVEAGYGNTIYF.

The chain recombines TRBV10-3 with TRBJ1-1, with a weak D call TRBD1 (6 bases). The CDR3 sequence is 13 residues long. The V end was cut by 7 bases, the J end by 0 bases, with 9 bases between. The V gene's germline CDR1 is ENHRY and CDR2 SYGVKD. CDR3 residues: CAITAGVNTEAFF. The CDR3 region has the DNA TGTGCCATCACCGCAGGGGTGAACACTGAAGCTTTCTTT.

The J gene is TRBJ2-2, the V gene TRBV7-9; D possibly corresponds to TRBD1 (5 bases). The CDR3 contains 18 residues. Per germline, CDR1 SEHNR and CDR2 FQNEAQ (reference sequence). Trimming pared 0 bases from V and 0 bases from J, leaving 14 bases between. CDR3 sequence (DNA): TGTGCCAGCAGCTTAGCGCTCAACAGGTACCCGAACACCGGGGAGCTGTTTTTT. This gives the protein CASSLALNRYPNTGELFF.

CDR3 sequence: CASTRDRTNSNQPQHF. The CDR3 DNA reads TGTGCCAGCACTAGGGACAGGACAAATAGCAATCAGCCCCAGCATTTT. The V call is TRBV2, the J call TRBJ1-5; 8 bases are shared with TRBD1. Unmatched junction bases numbered 8, after V lost 7 bases and J lost 0 bases. Germline CDR1 is SNHLY and CDR2 is FYNNEI. The CDR3 contains 16 residues.

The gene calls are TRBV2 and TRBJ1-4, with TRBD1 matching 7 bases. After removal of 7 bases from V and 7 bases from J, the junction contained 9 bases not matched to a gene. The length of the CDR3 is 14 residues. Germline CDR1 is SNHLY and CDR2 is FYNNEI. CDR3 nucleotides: TGTGCCAGCAAACGAACAGGGGACGGTGAAAAACTGTTTTTT. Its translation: CASKRTGDGEKLFF.